Listed here is a single T cell receptor (beta chain). V lost 5 bases and J 6 bases, leaving 14 bases between the germline ends. CDR3 length: 13 amino acids. Germline V lookup: CDR1 SGHTA, CDR2 FQGNSA. This specimen belongs to a study of early T cells in non-severe SARS-CoV-2 infection. Each CDR3 protein is one row after TCRdb ran MiXCR on the 5' RACE reads. The sample lists around 75,000 distinct CDR3 sequences; roughly 9.4% were seen once. The receptor was derived from an adult who was a healthcare worker with PCR-confirmed SARS-CoV-2 infection or an uninfected control (not recorded which). The sequenced sample consisted of whole blood. This chain uses TRBV7-2 with TRBJ2-7; D gene ambiguous. CDR3 residues: CASSRPTTGEQYF. CDR3 nucleotide sequence: TGTGCCAGCAGCCGCCCGACAACCGGCGAGCAGTACTTC.